This paragraph reports one T cell receptor (beta chain). Antigen unknown. The data belong to a study of T cells in localized non-small cell lung cancer. Notes on the study in general: Tumor trailed uninvolved adjacent lung in T cell clonality, which peaked there. Appearance in adjacent lung was seen for a median approximately 59 of the top 100 tumor clones. Heterogeneity remains possible, as sequencing covered one tumor region only. Elevated circulating T cell density in blood was associated with longer overall survival.

The V gene's germline CDR1 is SGHNT and CDR2 YENEEA. V dropped 3 bases and J dropped 2 bases, with 19 bases sitting between them. The CDR3 is 17 amino acids. TCRdb keeps only in-frame clones here, not all; method: immunoSEQ multiplex PCR. In the table there are 2,500 to 4,000 clones, under 35% of which are singletons. The sample in question was lung tumor tissue, obtained before any cancer treatment. J is TRBJ2-5 and V is TRBV11-3; D may be TRBD1 (6 bases). The clonotype was recovered from a female donor over 55 with stage I lung adenocarcinoma. CDR3 protein: CASSFGRSRGRQETQYF. The CDR3 coding sequence is TGTGCCAGCAGCTTTGGGCGTAGCAGGGGAAGGCAAGAGACCCAGTACTTC.